This record concerns one T cell receptor (beta chain) sequence. Its antigen is not known. Investigators merged groups given second doses at roughly 4 or roughly 12 weeks. This specimen comes from a study of T cell responses to AZD1222 COVID-19 vaccine. Study-wide results and limits: Reportedly, nearly half the spike-specific TCRs target unmutated variant regions. Repertoire sampling happened only post peak T cell response. Baseline testing showed seropositivity in only 5 or 6 AZD1222 recipients.

CDR3 length: 12 residues. CDR1 and CDR2 (germline): MDHEN, SYDVKM. Trimming cost V 10 bases and J 4 bases, with 13 bases left between them. Libraries were prepared by immunoSEQ multiplex PCR; TCRdb keeps only in-frame clonotypes and omits some of them. The data contain 110,000 or so clones, 86% of them singletons. The sequences come from peripheral blood, collected 28 days after the second AZD1222 dose. The V call is TRBV28, the J call TRBJ1-2, with D perhaps matching TRBD1 (5 bases). This clonotype was obtained from an adult who received the AZD1222 COVID-19 vaccine. The CDR3 reads CATREGSYGYTF. The CDR3 bases are TGTGCCACCAGGGAGGGGAGCTATGGCTACACCTTC.